This section outlines one T cell receptor (beta chain) sequence together with its context. Authors' data handling: Reference gene primer amplification gave estimated nucleated cell counts. This table comes from immunoSEQ multiplex PCR, and its TCRdb copy is limited to in-frame clones, with some not included. Clone size and the V and J calls come from that table; the DNA yielded D and trimming. The table has about 180,000 clones, approximately 85% seen once. The sample is drawn from a study of blood T cell repertoires in COVID-19. Across the study: PBMCs, B-cell-depleted T cells, or T cells were the source of the cDNA or gDNA that made up the material.

With 4 bases removed from V and 2 bases from J, the gap between germline ends came to 10 bases. The CDR3 loop spans 14 amino acids. Germline V gene lookup returns CDR1 LNHDA and CDR2 SQIVND (reference sequence). V gene TRBV19 combines with J gene TRBJ2-3; no clear D gene. The TCR sequence derives from a man in his 60s with acute or convalescent COVID-19. Sequenced material: peripheral blood. CDR3 bases: TGTGCCAGTAGTAAGAGGCTGGACACAGATACGCAGTATTTT. Its translation is CASSKRLDTDTQYF.